The 9 T cell receptor beta chains given below trace back to one sample, sequenced in a study of cytomegalovirus exposure and HLA in healthy donors. With 60 Vbeta and 13 Jbeta primers, the PCR was carried out. Using immunoSEQ multiplex PCR, the repertoire was profiled, and TCRdb retains in-frame clones only, with some absent. Here the sample table reports about 120,000 clones. The sample consisted of PBMCs. The receptor set was obtained from a middle-aged man in good health and CMV-seropositive.

The chain links TRBV5-1 to TRBJ1-1; TRBD1 matches 7 bases. Trimming took 4 bases from V and 2 from J; bases not matched to a gene: 8. This CDR3 region has 15 residues. Germline CDR1 is SGHRS and CDR2 is YFSETQ. In DNA, the CDR3 is TGCGCCAGCAGCGCGCGACAGGGTGAAAACACTGAAGCTTTCTTT. It translates to CASSARQGENTEAFF. The full variable domain, rest sourced from reference TRBV5-1 and TRBJ1-1, is KAGVTQTPRYLIKTRGQQVTLSCSPISGHRSVSWYQQTPGQGLQFLFEYFSETQRNKGNFPGRFSGRQFSNSRSEMNVSTLELGDSALYLCASSARQGENTEAFFGQGTRLTVV.

This chain uses TRBV28 with TRBJ1-5, with 7 nucleotides matching TRBD1. The CDR3 runs to 15 residues. Germline V gives CDR1 MDHEN, CDR2 SYDVKM. Unmatched junction bases numbered 6, after V lost 6 bases and J lost 1 base. CDR3 loop: CASSMGQISNQPQHF. The CDR3 coding sequence is TGTGCCAGCAGCATGGGACAGATCAGCAATCAGCCCCAGCATTTT.

This rearrangement joins TRBV4-3 to TRBJ2-7, with 10 nucleotides matching TRBD2. This CDR3 contains 18 residues. CDR1 is LGHNA and CDR2 is YSLEER in the germline V gene. The V gene end was trimmed by 0 bases and the J gene end by 4 bases; junction bases not matched to a gene: 12. CDR3 in amino acids: CASSQEAGLAGVLYEQYF. In nucleotides, the CDR3 is TGCGCCAGCAGCCAAGAGGCGGGGCTAGCGGGAGTGTTGTACGAGCAGTACTTC.

The CDR3 region is CASQPRGTSSYEQYF. The DNA of the CDR3 is TGTGCCAGCCAACCACGTGGGACTAGCAGCTACGAGCAGTACTTC. The chain carries TRBV2 and TRBJ2-7; TRBD2 aligns across 9 bases. Germline CDR1 SNHLY, CDR2 FYNNEI. CDR3 size: 15 residues. Germline trimming cut 8 bases from V and 3 bases from J; bases unmatched to any gene: 11.

The chain links TRBV5-4 to TRBJ1-2; 8 bases align to TRBD1. J lost 8 bases, V lost 4 bases, and 13 bases had no gene match. CDR1 is SGHNT, CDR2 YYREEE, per germline (reference sequence). The CDR3 runs to 15 residues. CDR3 bases: TGTGCCAGCAGCACTTCCGGGCAGGGGGCGAGGGGCTACACCTTC. It encodes CASSTSGQGARGYTF.

The CDR3 DNA sequence: TGTGCCAGCAGCTTTAGGCGGACTAGCGGGAGGGCCACAGATACGCAGTATTTT. Encoded protein: CASSFRRTSGRATDTQYF. The chain joins TRBV7-9 to TRBJ2-3; 15 nucleotides align to TRBD2. Unmatched junction bases numbered 6, after V lost 3 bases and J lost 2 bases. The CDR3 is 18 amino acids. The germline gives CDR1 SEHNR, CDR2 FQNEAQ (reference sequence).

The chain links TRBV28 to TRBJ2-7; D remains unclear. This CDR3 contains 13 residues. The V gene's germline CDR1 is MDHEN and CDR2 SYDVKM. V lost 6 bases and J 0 bases, leaving 9 bases between the germline ends. The CDR3 DNA is TGTGCCAGCAGGCCCCAAGCCTCCTACGAGCAGTACTTC. Its protein is CASRPQASYEQYF. Full variable domain (missing parts from reference TRBV28 and TRBJ2-7): DVKVTQSSRYLVKRTGEKVFLECVQDMDHENMFWYRQDPGLGLRLIYFSYDVKMKEKGDIPEGYSVSREKKERFSLILESASTNQTSMYLCASRPQASYEQYFGPGTRLTVT.

J is TRBJ2-5 and V is TRBV14, with D maybe TRBD1 (5 bases). V lost 2 bases and J lost 2, with 9 bases in between. Germline lookup yields CDR1 SGHDN and CDR2 FVKESK. The CDR3 is 14 residues long. CDR3 sequence reads: CASSQWGKQETQYF. The DNA for the CDR3 is TGTGCCAGCAGCCAATGGGGCAAACAAGAGACCCAGTACTTC.

V and J are TRBV6-1 and TRBJ2-7; a possible D gene is TRBD2 (6 bases). Trimming removed 3 bases from V and 2 bases from J, with 11 bases in between. Germline-derived CDR1 and CDR2 are MNHNS and SASEGT. The CDR3 is 14 residues long. The CDR3 spells CASSDRGTTYEQYF. CDR3 nucleotide sequence: TGTGCCAGCAGTGACCGGGGGACCACCTACGAGCAGTACTTC.